This T cell receptor beta chain was sequenced for a study of T-cell reconstitution after alpha-beta-depleted transplantation in children. With V trimmed by 0 bases and J by 2 bases, 8 bases remained unmatched. Germline V lookup: CDR1 DFQATT, CDR2 SNEGSKA (reference sequence). This CDR3 has 16 amino acids. At least ten counts were recorded for this clonotype. Unique molecular identifiers were incorporated into the prepared TCRbeta library. One entry per CDR3 protein results from TCRdb running MiXCR on the PCR reads. The sample contains 360,000 or so distinct CDR3 sequences, about 20% of which appear only once.

The TCR comes from a human donor who donated a stem cell graft to a child with acute myeloid leukemia. V is TRBV20-1 and J is TRBJ2-7; 9 nucleotides align to TRBD2. The sequencing used PBMCs from the stem cell graft donor, collected from the stem cell graft. This chain's CDR3 is CSARESMSSGTYEQYF. The DNA for the CDR3 is TGCAGTGCTAGAGAGAGCATGTCTAGCGGGACCTACGAGCAGTACTTC.